Each of the 4 T cell receptor beta chains below was sequenced from the same sample in a study of neurological immune-mediated disorders. TCRdb passed the 5' RACE reads through MiXCR, listing each CDR3 protein once. The data show tens of thousands of distinct CDR3 sequences, about 2.5% seen once. The sample taken for sequencing was PBMCs. These receptors came from a woman aged 30 to 39 with multiple sclerosis.

This clonotype appeared a few times. The chain has TRBV12-3 or TRBV12-4 and TRBJ2-1; 7 bases are shared with TRBD2. The CDR3 is 14 residues long. With V trimmed by 5 bases and J by 6 bases, 7 bases remained unmatched. The CDR3 spells CASSQLADGNEQFF. The CDR3 region has the DNA TGTGCCAGCAGTCAGCTAGCGGATGGCAATGAGCAGTTCTTC.

This clonotype was seen at least ten times. The chain links TRBV5-1 to TRBJ2-2, with TRBD2 as a possible D gene (5 bases). The germline CDR1 and CDR2 sequences are SGHRS and YFSETQ. The V end lost 4 bases, the J end lost 2 bases, and 18 bases lay between the germline ends. CDR3 length equals 17 residues. CDR3 coding DNA: TGCGCCAGCAGCCGTAGCCCGAGCGGAGCCAACACCGGGGAGCTGTTTTTT. The encoded protein is CASSRSPSGANTGELFF.

There are many counts of this clonotype. The rearrangement links TRBV5-5 to TRBJ2-7, with 8 bases aligning to TRBD2. Germline CDR1 is SGHKS and CDR2 is YYEKEE (reference sequence). The CDR3 has 16 residues. V was pared by 3 bases and J by 0 bases, with 8 bases of the junction left unmatched. CDR3 in DNA: TGTGCCAGCAGCTCAATACTAGCGGTCGTCTCCTACGAGCAGTACTTC. Its translation: CASSSILAVVSYEQYF.

Many counts were recorded for this clonotype. The V gene is TRBV10-2, the J gene TRBJ2-1, with D possibly matching TRBD1 (5 bases). The CDR3 totals 15 residues. Germline V gene lookup returns CDR1 WSHSY and CDR2 SAAADI. V was trimmed by 3 bases and J by 9 bases, leaving 18 bases between them. The CDR3 here is CASSEGQPGYAEQFF. CDR3 DNA sequence: TGCGCCAGCAGTGAAGGACAACCGGGTTACGCTGAGCAGTTCTTC.